This T cell receptor (beta chain) was found in a study of shared clonotypes between healthy human individuals. For this clone: This CDR3 is also generated by other DNA sequences in the sample.

Only in-frame clones appear in the TCRdb table, and some are missing; sequencing was by immunoSEQ multiplex PCR. The sample shows around 700,000 clones, about two thirds of them seen only once. This clonotype was obtained from a woman in her twenties or thirties in good health. Sample: memory CD4+ T cells sorted from blood. Indicated subset: CD45RA-negative fraction.

This CDR3 reads CASSLEGSNQPQHF. Here the CDR3 DNA reads TGCGCCAGCAGCTTGGAGGGCAGCAATCAGCCCCAGCATTTT. The chain has TRBV5-1 and TRBJ1-5; D is ambiguous. The CDR3 runs to 14 residues. V lost 0 bases and J lost 1, with 5 bases in between. Germline assignment: CDR1 SGHRS and CDR2 YFSETQ.